These T cell receptor beta chains were read from a single sample in a study of T cell repertoires in cytomegalovirus infection. From the reads, TCRdb called clonotypes with MiXCR, one entry per CDR3 protein. The data hold about 700,000 distinct CDR3 sequences, with around 30% observed a single time. These receptors' antigens are unknown. This specimen was cultured PBMCs, taken from culture after CMV antigen stimulation. Receptors were obtained from a human donor in good health (CMV status not recorded). Some clones in this sample may be carry-over from other donors' samples. CDR3s include the opening cysteine and the closing phenylalanine or tryptophan. Fields, in order: D gene, J gene, V gene, clone size, CDR3 protein, CDR3 DNA. A D gene is named only where the DNA matches it firmly. Size is stated for part of the rows, as once, few or many counts, or as a class when the clone is expanded.

D gene: -
J gene: TRBJ1-1
V gene: TRBV7-2
clone size: many
CDR3 protein: CASSATSLNTEAFF
CDR3 DNA: TGTGCCAGCAGCGCCACAAGTCTGAACACTGAAGCTTTCTTT

D gene: -
J gene: TRBJ2-1
V gene: TRBV7-9
clone size: -
CDR3 protein: CASSLGAGRQFF
CDR3 DNA: TGTGCCAGCAGCTTGGGGGCGGGGAGGCAGTTCTTC

D gene: -
J gene: TRBJ1-6
V gene: TRBV27
clone size: -
CDR3 protein: CASSLRGFYNSPLHF
CDR3 DNA: TGTGCCAGCAGTTTGAGGGGGTTCTATAATTCACCCCTCCACTTT

D gene: TRBD2
J gene: TRBJ2-7
V gene: TRBV6-2/TRBV6-3
clone size: -
CDR3 protein: CASTVAGSISYEQYF
CDR3 DNA: TGTGCCAGCACGGTAGCGGGTTCGATTTCCTACGAGCAGTACTTC

D gene: -
J gene: TRBJ2-1
V gene: TRBV12-3/TRBV12-4
clone size: few
CDR3 protein: CASTVGGYNEQFF
CDR3 DNA: TGTGCCAGCACAGTGGGGGGTTACAATGAGCAGTTCTTC

D gene: TRBD2
J gene: TRBJ2-1
V gene: TRBV5-1
clone size: -
CDR3 protein: CASSPGLAGDDNEQFF
CDR3 DNA: TGCGCCAGCAGCCCTGGACTAGCGGGAGATGACAATGAGCAGTTCTTC

D gene: TRBD1
J gene: TRBJ2-7
V gene: TRBV29-1
clone size: few
CDR3 protein: CSVQRDSPPYEQYF
CDR3 DNA: TGCAGCGTCCAAAGGGACAGCCCTCCCTACGAGCAGTACTTC

D gene: -
J gene: TRBJ2-1
V gene: TRBV6-2/TRBV6-3
clone size: -
CDR3 protein: CASSYGGLLFECEQFF
CDR3 DNA: TGTGCCAGCAGTTACGGGGGACTCCTTTTTGAGTGTGAGCAGTTCTTC

D gene: TRBD1
J gene: TRBJ2-5
V gene: TRBV7-9
clone size: -
CDR3 protein: CASSLGGGLQETQYF
CDR3 DNA: TGTGCCAGCAGCTTAGGAGGGGGCCTCCAAGAGACCCAGTACTTC

D gene: TRBD1
J gene: TRBJ2-1
V gene: TRBV7-2
clone size: many
CDR3 protein: CASSLMPGGYNEQFF
CDR3 DNA: TGTGCCAGCAGCTTAATGCCAGGGGGCTACAATGAGCAGTTCTTC

D gene: TRBD1
J gene: TRBJ2-1
V gene: TRBV2
clone size: once
CDR3 protein: CASSPRGIGNEQFF
CDR3 DNA: TGTGCCAGCAGTCCCAGGGGGATTGGCAATGAGCAGTTCTTC

D gene: -
J gene: TRBJ2-6
V gene: TRBV7-2
clone size: -
CDR3 protein: CASSLKAPGSTGANVLTF
CDR3 DNA: TGTGCCAGCAGCTTAAAGGCCCCGGGCTCTACTGGGGCCAACGTCCTGACTTTC

D gene: -
J gene: TRBJ2-1
V gene: TRBV20-1
clone size: -
CDR3 protein: CSAPANGDYEQFF
CDR3 DNA: TGCAGTGCTCCGGCGAACGGGGATTATGAGCAGTTCTTC

D gene: TRBD1
J gene: TRBJ2-7
V gene: TRBV4-1
clone size: -
CDR3 protein: CASSQAKGQGFIEQYF
CDR3 DNA: TGCGCCAGCAGCCAAGCTAAAGGACAGGGATTCATCGAGCAGTACTTC

D gene: -
J gene: TRBJ1-1
V gene: TRBV23-1
clone size: -
CDR3 protein: CASSQSDADGSGTEAFF
CDR3 DNA: TGCGCCAGCAGTCAATCCGACGCGGACGGGAGTGGCACTGAAGCTTTCTTT